A single sample is the source of the 18 T cell receptor beta chains below, sequenced in a study of graft-versus-host responses after intestinal transplantation. Sequenced by immunoSEQ multiplex PCR; TCRdb stores in-frame clones only, minus some. The sample gives about 97,000 clones, 80% to 95% of which show up once; 15% to 20% is in the top ten. The sequenced sample was PBMCs, obtained about 440 days after intestinal transplant. These TCRs come from a human patient who received an intestinal transplant, so some T cells may come from the graft donor.

The gene calls are TRBV4-1 and TRBJ1-2, with D unclear. The V end lost 0 bases, the J end lost 3 bases, and 14 bases lay between the germline ends. CDR3 length: 16 amino acids. Germline loops: CDR1 MGHRA, CDR2 YSYEKL. The CDR3 DNA is TGCGCCAGCAGCCAAGAGGGCCTGGTGACCGACTATGGCTACACCTTC. Its protein is CASSQEGLVTDYGYTF.

J is TRBJ1-2 and V is TRBV29-1; 8 positions match TRBD1. The CDR3 extends over 14 amino acids. From germline, CDR1 is SQVTM and CDR2 ANQGSEA. V gave up 4 bases and J gave up 4 bases; unmatched junction bases: 8. The CDR3 reads CSVGPRQGSYGYTF. CDR3 nucleotides: TGCAGCGTTGGACCTCGACAGGGGAGCTATGGCTACACCTTC.

The V call is TRBV7-6, the J call TRBJ2-2; D remains unclear. V dropped 5 bases and J dropped 4 bases, with 2 bases sitting between them. This CDR3 spans 11 amino acids. Germline V gene sequence: CDR1 SGHVS, CDR2 FNYEAQ. The CDR3 sequence: CASSLTGELFF. The CDR3 DNA follows: TGTGCCAGCAGCCTCACCGGGGAGCTGTTTTTT.

The chain links TRBV4-1 to TRBJ1-1, with 9 positions matching TRBD1. CDR3 length equals 15 residues. The V gene's germline CDR1 is MGHRA and CDR2 YSYEKL. Trimming at V came to 3 bases and at J to 3 bases, leaving 5 bases not matched to a gene. This chain's CDR3 is CASSHTGTGYTEAFF. As DNA, the CDR3 is TGCGCCAGCAGCCACACCGGGACAGGGTACACTGAAGCTTTCTTT.

This CDR3 is CASSLRTVDPPFF. In nucleotides, the CDR3 is TGTGCCAGCAGCTTACGGACAGTAGACCCTCCTTTCTTT. V and J are TRBV7-3 and TRBJ1-1, with D tentatively TRBD1 (6 bases). The CDR3 covers 13 residues. Germline V gives CDR1 SGHTA, CDR2 FQGTGA. V was pared by 2 bases and J by 12 bases, with 16 bases between.

The CDR3 nucleotides are TGTGCCAGCAGTTACTCACGCAACTCTGGAAACACCATATATTTT. Translating it yields CASSYSRNSGNTIYF. The chain carries TRBV6-5 and TRBJ1-3; no reliable D call. This CDR3 contains 15 residues. The germline V and J ends were trimmed by 0 bases and 0 bases, with 6 bases remaining between them. The germline V gene encodes CDR1 MNHEY and CDR2 SVGAGI.

The rearrangement links TRBV29-1 to TRBJ2-7; D gene unclear. Germline values: CDR1 SQVTM, CDR2 ANQGSEA. V was pared by 1 base and J by 2 bases, with 6 bases between. The CDR3 length is 12 residues. CDR3 amino acids: CSVEGHAYEQYF. The CDR3 DNA is TGCAGCGTTGAAGGGCACGCCTACGAGCAGTACTTC.

In the case of this clone: The identical CDR3 is also encoded by other nucleotide sequences in the sample. V is TRBV5-1 and J is TRBJ2-1, with TRBD2 identical over 8 bases. Germline CDR1 is SGHRS and CDR2 is YFSETQ. The CDR3 has 17 residues. The V segment lost 0 bases and the J segment 0 bases; nucleotides outside the gene matches: 5. The CDR3 is CASSLVRGGSSYNEQFF. The DNA of the CDR3 is TGCGCCAGCAGCTTGGTGCGCGGGGGGTCCTCCTACAATGAGCAGTTCTTC.

CDR3 protein: CASSSQGTDGYEQYF. In nucleotides, the CDR3 is TGTGCCAGCAGTTCTCAGGGGACTGATGGTTACGAGCAGTACTTC. The chain carries TRBV6-5 and TRBJ2-7; D possibly uses TRBD1 or TRBD2 (6 bases each). The CDR3 runs to 15 residues. Trimming pared 4 bases from V and 4 bases from J, leaving 17 bases between. CDR1 is MNHEY, CDR2 SVGAGI, per germline.

The gene calls are TRBV5-1 and TRBJ2-7; 7 nucleotides line up with TRBD2. With 4 bases clipped from V and 5 bases from J, the junction kept 12 bases outside the gene matches. From germline, CDR1 is SGHRS and CDR2 YFSETQ. CDR3 length: 15 residues. This CDR3 is CASSPRAGPADEQYF. CDR3 nucleotide sequence: TGCGCCAGCAGCCCCCGAGCGGGGCCCGCGGACGAGCAGTACTTC.

The chain links TRBV9 to TRBJ1-2, with D perhaps TRBD1 (6 bases). V lost 3 bases, J lost 2 bases, and 14 bases lay in between. The CDR3 totals 15 residues. Germline V gene data show CDR1 as SGDLS and CDR2 as YYNGEE. The CDR3 bases are TGTGCCAGCAGCGGTCGACAGGCAGTCAACTATGGCTACACCTTC. This sequence encodes CASSGRQAVNYGYTF.

The rearrangement links TRBV29-1 to TRBJ2-7, with D perhaps TRBD1 (5 bases). The CDR3 loop spans 12 amino acids. The germline V gene encodes CDR1 SQVTM and CDR2 ANQGSEA. V lost 5 bases and J 0 bases, leaving 8 bases between the germline ends. The CDR3 nucleotides are TGCAGCGTTACAGGCTTCTCCTACGAGCAGTACTTC. Translated, it gives CSVTGFSYEQYF.

The chain uses TRBV19 and TRBJ2-1; D gene unclear. CDR3 length equals 13 residues. V lost 1 base and J lost 8, with 9 bases in between. Germline-derived CDR1 and CDR2 are LNHDA and SQIVND (reference sequence). The CDR3 here is CASSIGLVYEQFF. The CDR3 DNA reads TGTGCCAGTAGTATAGGACTTGTCTATGAGCAGTTCTTC.

The chain couples TRBV5-6 to TRBJ1-2; no firm D call. V gave up 0 bases and J gave up 7 bases, with 7 bases separating them. The CDR3 is made up of 12 amino acids. Germline CDR1 and CDR2: SGHDT and YYEEEE. The CDR3 DNA follows: TGTGCCAGCAGCTTGGGTAGGGTTGGCTACACCTTC. Translation: CASSLGRVGYTF.

The rearrangement uses TRBV9 and TRBJ2-2; no definite D call. CDR1 SGDLS and CDR2 YYNGEE come from the germline V gene. Deletions cut 3 bases from V and 4 bases from J, with 7 bases between. CDR3 size: 13 residues. The CDR3, as DNA: TGTGCCAGCAGCGGCGTGACCACCGGGGAGCTGTTTTTT. This translates into CASSGVTTGELFF.

This chain connects TRBV5-1 to TRBJ1-2, with D unclear. CDR1 and CDR2 (germline): SGHRS, YFSETQ. The CDR3 spans 13 residues. The V end lost 6 bases, the J end lost 3 bases, and 12 bases lay between the germline ends. CDR3 sequence (DNA): TGCGCCAGCACCGACGGGCGAGACTATGGCTACACCTTC. It translates to CASTDGRDYGYTF.

This clone has just one count. The rearrangement uses TRBV7-9 and TRBJ1-1; weak D call: TRBD1 (5 bases). The CDR3 runs to 13 residues. Trimming left V 3 bases short and J 0 bases short, with 5 bases between. The germline CDR1 and CDR2 sequences are SEHNR and FQNEAQ (reference sequence). Here the CDR3 DNA reads TGTGCCAGCAGCTTGGACATGAACACTGAAGCTTTCTTT. Protein: CASSLDMNTEAFF.

This clone was detected once. The chain recombines TRBV7-6 with TRBJ1-5; no firm D call. The CDR3 consists of 13 residues. Germline-derived CDR1 and CDR2 are SGHVS and FNYEAQ. Trimming removed 2 bases from V and 11 bases from J, with 13 bases in between. The CDR3 region has the DNA TGTGCCAGCAGCTTAACTGGGGATAAGGCCCAGCATTTT. Residues: CASSLTGDKAQHF. The whole variable domain, filled in from reference TRBV7-6 and TRBJ1-5, reads GAGVSQSPRYKVTKRGQDVALRCDPISGHVSLYWYRQALGQGPEFLTYFNYEAQQDKSGLPNDRFSAERPEGSISTLTIQRTEQRDSAMYRCASSLTGDKAQHFGDGTRLSIL.